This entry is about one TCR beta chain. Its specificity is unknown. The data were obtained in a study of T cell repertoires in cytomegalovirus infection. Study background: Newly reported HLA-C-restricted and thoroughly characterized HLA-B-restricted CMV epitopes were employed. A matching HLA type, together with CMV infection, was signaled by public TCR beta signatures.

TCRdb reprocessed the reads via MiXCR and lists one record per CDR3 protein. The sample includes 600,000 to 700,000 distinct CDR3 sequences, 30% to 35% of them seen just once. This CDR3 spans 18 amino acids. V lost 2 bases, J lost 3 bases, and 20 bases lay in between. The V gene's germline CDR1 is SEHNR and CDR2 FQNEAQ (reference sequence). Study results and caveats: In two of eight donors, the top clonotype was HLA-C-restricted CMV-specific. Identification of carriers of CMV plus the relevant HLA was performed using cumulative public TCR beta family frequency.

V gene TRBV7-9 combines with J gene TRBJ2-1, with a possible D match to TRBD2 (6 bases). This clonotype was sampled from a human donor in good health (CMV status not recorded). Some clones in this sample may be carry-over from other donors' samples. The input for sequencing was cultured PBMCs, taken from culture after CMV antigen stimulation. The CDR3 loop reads CASSLNFLARTVYNEQFF. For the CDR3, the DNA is TGTGCCAGCAGCTTAAATTTCCTAGCGCGAACTGTCTACAATGAGCAGTTCTTC.